The clone carrying this T cell receptor beta chain has a single count. The data stem from a study of blood T cell repertoires in COVID-19. V lost 8 bases, J lost 1 base, and 8 bases lay in between. From germline, CDR1 is MNHEY and CDR2 SMNVEV (reference sequence). The CDR3 is made up of 12 amino acids. Sequencing used immunoSEQ multiplex PCR; TCRdb keeps in-frame clones, though not all of them. The data hold 400,000 or so clones, with around 87% observed a single time. Material for sequencing was PBMCs or T cells enriched from blood (not recorded which). The TCR comes from a man aged 40-49 years in a cohort exposed to, infected with or recovered from COVID-19 (not recorded which). The rearrangement uses TRBV27 and TRBJ1-2; no clear D. The CDR3 spells CASSQNNYGYTF. In nucleotides, the CDR3 is TGTGCCAGCTCTCAGAATAACTATGGCTACACCTTC.